This T cell receptor beta chain was identified in a study of T cell responses to AZD1222 COVID-19 vaccine. At the level of the study: The study pooled second doses at about 4 or about 12 weeks.

Generated by immunoSEQ multiplex PCR, the TCRdb table keeps only in-frame clones and is missing some. The data show about 170,000 clones, approximately 90% seen once. Per the germline V gene, CDR1 is WSHSY and CDR2 is SAAADI. V lost 6 bases and J 1 base, leaving 12 bases between the germline ends. The CDR3 length is 14 residues. Remarks on this clone: Antigen: not known.

Study outcomes and limitations: Sampling that yielded the repertoires occurred only after the peak T cell response.

The chain couples TRBV10-2 to TRBJ1-1; no reliable D call. This receptor was identified in an adult in good health. Specimen: peripheral blood, collected on day 0 of AZD1222 vaccination. The CDR3 is CASSTMPWNTEAFF. The CDR3 DNA is TGCGCCAGCAGCACAATGCCGTGGAACACTGAAGCTTTCTTT.